Shown below are 9 T cell receptor beta chains from a single sample sequenced in a study of cytomegalovirus exposure and HLA in healthy donors. It was with 60 Vbeta and 13 Jbeta primers that the PCR ran. Sequencing was performed with immunoSEQ multiplex PCR; in TCRdb, only in-frame clones are kept and a portion is missing. Here the sample spans around 120,000 clones, 79% being singletons. Sequencing used PBMCs. These receptors all stem from a man aged 25 to 45 in good health and CMV-seropositive.

The chain has TRBV12-5 and TRBJ1-1; possible D gene TRBD1, 6 bases. Germline values: CDR1 LGHNT, CDR2 FRNRAP. Trimming removed 7 bases at V and 3 bases at J, with 9 bases between. The CDR3 consists of 12 residues. CDR3 bases: TGTGCTAGTGCCAACAGGGACACTGAAGCTTTCTTT. Translating gives CASANRDTEAFF.

This chain uses TRBV9 with TRBJ2-1, with a possible D match to TRBD2 (5 bases). CDR3 length equals 15 residues. In germline, CDR1 is SGDLS, CDR2 YYNGEE. V was cut by 0 bases and J by 0 bases, with 7 bases left in between. The CDR3 loop is CASSVAGFSYNEQFF. DNA of the CDR3: TGTGCCAGCAGCGTAGCGGGGTTCTCCTACAATGAGCAGTTCTTC.

The CDR3 loop reads CASTLPGFEDTEAFF. The CDR3, as DNA: TGTGCCAGCACCCTGCCCGGGTTCGAGGACACTGAAGCTTTCTTT. This rearrangement joins TRBV28 to TRBJ1-1; D not resolved. The germline CDR1 and CDR2 sequences are MDHEN and SYDVKM. The germline V and J ends were trimmed by 7 bases and 3 bases, with 18 bases remaining between them. This CDR3 comprises 15 residues.

V is TRBV7-3 and J is TRBJ2-7; D is undetermined. The V and J ends lost 5 bases and 0 bases respectively, with 11 bases between them. The CDR3 covers 14 residues. Germline V gene lookup returns CDR1 SGHTA and CDR2 FQGTGA. The CDR3 here is CASSPLEPSYEQYF. CDR3 DNA: TGTGCCAGCAGCCCGTTAGAACCCTCCTACGAGCAGTACTTC.

Details on this clone: The same CDR3 is also encoded by other DNA sequences in this sample. The rearrangement joins TRBV4-1 to TRBJ1-6; D gene uncertain. The V gene lost 6 bases and the J gene lost 4 bases, with 13 bases spanning the gap. The germline CDR1 and CDR2 sequences are MGHRA and YSYEKL. This CDR3 spans 15 amino acids. The CDR3 DNA reads as TGCGCCAGCAGTTTGCGAGGGTCTTATAATTCACCCCTCCACTTT. It is translated as CASSLRGSYNSPLHF.

V and J are TRBV5-4 and TRBJ2-5; 12 positions agree with TRBD2. CDR3 length: 15 amino acids. The germline V gene encodes CDR1 SGHNT and CDR2 YYREEE (reference sequence). V lost 4 bases, J lost 2 bases, and 3 bases stayed unmatched. The CDR3 here is CASSRLAGEQETQYF. The CDR3 coding sequence is TGTGCCAGCAGCCGACTAGCGGGGGAACAAGAGACCCAGTACTTC.

V usage is TRBV7-2 and J usage is TRBJ1-1; 7 bases align to TRBD1. The junction had 3 bases not matched to a gene; V was cut back by 5 bases and J by 0 bases. CDR3 length equals 14 residues. Germline V lookup: CDR1 SGHTA, CDR2 FQGNSA. DNA for the CDR3: TGTGCCAGCAGCGTTGACAGGGTGAACACTGAAGCTTTCTTT. Protein sequence: CASSVDRVNTEAFF.

The chain is built from TRBV5-6 and TRBJ2-2; no firm D call. The CDR3 has 15 residues. Germline-derived CDR1 and CDR2 are SGHDT and YYEEEE. V was trimmed by 1 base and J by 7 bases, leaving 14 bases between them. The DNA of the CDR3 is TGTGCCAGCAGCTTGTTAGGTCCCTCGGGCGGGGAGCTGTTTTTT. Amino acid sequence: CASSLLGPSGGELFF. Full variable domain (remainder filled in from reference TRBV5-6 and TRBJ2-2): DAGVTQSPTHLIKTRGQQVTLRCSPKSGHDTVSWYQQALGQGPQFIFQYYEEEERQRGNFPDRFSGHQFPNYSSELNVNALLLGDSALYLCASSLLGPSGGELFFGEGSRLTVL.

V usage is TRBV5-1 and J usage is TRBJ1-1, with TRBD1 as a possible D gene (5 bases). Germline V gene lookup returns CDR1 SGHRS and CDR2 YFSETQ. V dropped 2 bases and J dropped 1 base, with 12 bases sitting between them. CDR3 length: 15 amino acids. This CDR3 is CASSFGVGENTEAFF. The CDR3 nucleotides are TGCGCCAGCAGCTTTGGGGTAGGGGAGAACACTGAAGCTTTCTTT.